The rows below give T cell receptor beta chains drawn from one sample of a study of TIL therapy for anti-PD-1-resistant metastatic lung cancer. Clones were read by immunoSEQ multiplex PCR, and TCRdb kept only the in-frame ones, dropping some. The repertoire includes about 50,000 clones, just over 70% of them detected once, and around 5.4% sits in the top ten. Here the sequenced sample was tumor tissue, taken at baseline. The receptor source for this set is a person aged 25 to 85 with non-small cell lung cancer. Both conserved end residues are part of each CDR3. A D gene is named only where the DNA matches it firmly.

CASSFGSGRTSTDTQYF	TRBD2	TRBV11-2	TRBJ2-3
CASSLPWGAGTGELFF	.	TRBV11-2	TRBJ2-2
CASSYGYGYTF	.	TRBV6-5	TRBJ1-2
CASSSLGTADLNTEAFF	TRBD1	TRBV5-6	TRBJ1-1
CAWHPSSVYGYTF	.	TRBV30	TRBJ1-2
CASRTGAVGIQYF	TRBD1	TRBV27	TRBJ2-4
CASSDGTSTDTQYF	.	TRBV9	TRBJ2-3
CASSIGGGFNQPQHF	.	TRBV19	TRBJ1-5
CAWDPGQGVSYGYTF	TRBD1	TRBV30	TRBJ1-2
CAWSGFWANVLTF	.	TRBV30	TRBJ2-6
CAWSERSRGLAPDKFF	TRBD2	TRBV30	TRBJ2-1
CASSTGSNSPLHF	.	TRBV11-2	TRBJ1-6
CAISASGSNTGELFF	.	TRBV10-3	TRBJ2-2
CASSLRTGKNIQYF	TRBD1	TRBV11-2	TRBJ2-4
CASSSPDRPYSNQPQHF	.	TRBV28	TRBJ1-5
CASSLTDTQYF	.	TRBV7-9	TRBJ2-3
CASSLVGTGALSTDTQYF	TRBD1	TRBV7-6	TRBJ2-3
CASSVVPGQGNTEAFF	TRBD1	TRBV2	TRBJ1-1
CASSFDRGYEQYF	.	TRBV7-8	TRBJ2-7
CASSDPRPGNYGYTF	.	TRBV10-2	TRBJ1-2
CASSDPLEGLNQETQYF	.	TRBV25-1	TRBJ2-5
CASSYEGRGTEAFF	.	TRBV6-5	TRBJ1-1
CASSQDRPRTGPYTF	TRBD1	TRBV4-1	TRBJ1-2
CASSYHQVGGFYEQYF	TRBD2	TRBV6-5	TRBJ2-7
CATGTGGYEQYF	TRBD1	TRBV19	TRBJ2-7